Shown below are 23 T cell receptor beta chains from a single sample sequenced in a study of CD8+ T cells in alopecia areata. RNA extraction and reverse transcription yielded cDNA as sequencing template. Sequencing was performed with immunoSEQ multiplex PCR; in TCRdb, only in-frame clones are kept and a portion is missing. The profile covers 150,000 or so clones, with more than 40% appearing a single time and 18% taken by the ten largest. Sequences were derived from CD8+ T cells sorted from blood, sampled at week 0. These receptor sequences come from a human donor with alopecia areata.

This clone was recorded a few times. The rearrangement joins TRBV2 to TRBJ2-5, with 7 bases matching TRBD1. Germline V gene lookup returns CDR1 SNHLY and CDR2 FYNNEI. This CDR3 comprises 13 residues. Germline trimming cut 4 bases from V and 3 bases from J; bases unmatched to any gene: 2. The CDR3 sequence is CASSAGTEETQYF. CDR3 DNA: TGTGCCAGCAGTGCGGGGACAGAAGAGACCCAGTACTTC.

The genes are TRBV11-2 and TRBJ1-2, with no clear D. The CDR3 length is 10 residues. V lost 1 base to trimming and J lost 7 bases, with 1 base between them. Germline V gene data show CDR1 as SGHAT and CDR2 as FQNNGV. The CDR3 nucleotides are TGTGCCAGCAGCTTAGTTGGCTACACCTTC. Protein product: CASSLVGYTF.

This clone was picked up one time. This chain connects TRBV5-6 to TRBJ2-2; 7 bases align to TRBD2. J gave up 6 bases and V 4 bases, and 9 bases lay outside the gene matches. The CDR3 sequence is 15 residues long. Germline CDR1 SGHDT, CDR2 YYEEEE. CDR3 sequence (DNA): TGTGCCAGCAGCGAGCTCGCGGGGGAGGCCGGGGAGCTGTTTTTT. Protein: CASSELAGEAGELFF.

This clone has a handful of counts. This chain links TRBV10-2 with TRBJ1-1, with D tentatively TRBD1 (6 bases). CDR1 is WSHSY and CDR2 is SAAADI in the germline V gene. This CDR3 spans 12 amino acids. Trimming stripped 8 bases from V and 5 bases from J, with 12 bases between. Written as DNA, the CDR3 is TGCGCCAGCTTACAGGGAGTGACTGAAGCTTTCTTT. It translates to CASLQGVTEAFF.

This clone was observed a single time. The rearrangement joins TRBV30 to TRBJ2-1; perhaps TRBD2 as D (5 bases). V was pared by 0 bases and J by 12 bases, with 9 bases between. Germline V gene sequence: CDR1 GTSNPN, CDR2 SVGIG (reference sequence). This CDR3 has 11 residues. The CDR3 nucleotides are TGTGCCTGGAGTGTCGGGATGGGGCAGTTCTTC. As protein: CAWSVGMGQFF.

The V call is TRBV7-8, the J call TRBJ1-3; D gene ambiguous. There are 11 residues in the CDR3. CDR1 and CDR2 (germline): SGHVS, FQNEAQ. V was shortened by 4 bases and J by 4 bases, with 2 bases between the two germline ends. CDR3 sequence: CASSWGNTIYF. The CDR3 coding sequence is TGTGCCAGCAGCTGGGGAAACACCATATATTTT.

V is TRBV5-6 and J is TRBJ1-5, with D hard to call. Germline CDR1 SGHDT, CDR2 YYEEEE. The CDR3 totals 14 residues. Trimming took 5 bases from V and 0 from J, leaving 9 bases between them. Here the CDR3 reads CASRILNSNQPQHF. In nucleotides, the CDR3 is TGTGCCAGCAGAATTCTTAATAGCAATCAGCCCCAGCATTTT.

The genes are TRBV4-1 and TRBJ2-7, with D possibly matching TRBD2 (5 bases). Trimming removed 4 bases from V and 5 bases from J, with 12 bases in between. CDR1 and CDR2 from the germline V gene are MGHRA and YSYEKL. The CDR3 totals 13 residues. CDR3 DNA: TGCGCCAGCAGCCTCCGGGATAGGGACGAGCAGTACTTC. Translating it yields CASSLRDRDEQYF.

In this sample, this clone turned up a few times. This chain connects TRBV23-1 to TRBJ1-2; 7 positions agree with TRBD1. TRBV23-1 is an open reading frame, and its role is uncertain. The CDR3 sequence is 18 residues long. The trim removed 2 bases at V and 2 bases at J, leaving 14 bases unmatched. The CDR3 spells CASSQERQGPRWNYGYTF. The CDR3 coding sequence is TGCGCCAGCAGTCAAGAAAGACAGGGTCCCAGATGGAACTATGGCTACACCTTC.

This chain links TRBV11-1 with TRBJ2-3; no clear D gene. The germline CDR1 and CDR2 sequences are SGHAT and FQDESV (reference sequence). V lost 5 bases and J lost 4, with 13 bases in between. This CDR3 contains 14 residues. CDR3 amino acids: CASSPEFVPDTQYF. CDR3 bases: TGTGCCAGCAGCCCAGAATTCGTCCCAGATACGCAGTATTTT.

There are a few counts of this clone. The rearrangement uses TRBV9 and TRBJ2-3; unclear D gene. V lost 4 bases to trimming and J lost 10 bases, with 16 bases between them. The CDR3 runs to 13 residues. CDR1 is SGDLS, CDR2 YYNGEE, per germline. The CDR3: CASSPPYGEAQYF. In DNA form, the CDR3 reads TGTGCCAGCAGCCCACCGTACGGCGAGGCGCAGTATTTT.

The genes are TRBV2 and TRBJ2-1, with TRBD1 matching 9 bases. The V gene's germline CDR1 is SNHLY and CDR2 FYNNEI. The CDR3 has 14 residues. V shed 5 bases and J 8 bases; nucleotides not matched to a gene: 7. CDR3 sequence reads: CASSQDRGPDEQFF. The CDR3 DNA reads TGTGCCAGCAGTCAGGACAGGGGCCCCGATGAGCAGTTCTTC.

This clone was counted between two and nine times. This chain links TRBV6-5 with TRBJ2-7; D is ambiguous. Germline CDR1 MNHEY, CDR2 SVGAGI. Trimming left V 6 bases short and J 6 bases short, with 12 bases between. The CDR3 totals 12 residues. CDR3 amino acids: CASSPMGSEQYF. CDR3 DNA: TGTGCCAGCAGCCCGATGGGTAGCGAGCAGTACTTC.

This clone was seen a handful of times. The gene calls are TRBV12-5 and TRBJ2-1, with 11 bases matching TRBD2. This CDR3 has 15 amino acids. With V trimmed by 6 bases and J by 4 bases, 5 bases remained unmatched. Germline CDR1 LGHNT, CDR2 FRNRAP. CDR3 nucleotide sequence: TGTGCTAGTGGCTCGACTAGCGGGAAATACAATGAGCAGTTCTTC. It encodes CASGSTSGKYNEQFF. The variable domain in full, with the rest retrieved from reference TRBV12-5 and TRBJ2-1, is DARVTQTPRHKVTEMGQEVTMRCQPILGHNTVFWYRQTMMQGLELLAYFRNRAPLDDSGMPKDRFSAEMPDATLATLKIQPSEPRDSAVYFCASGSTSGKYNEQFFGPGTRLTVL.

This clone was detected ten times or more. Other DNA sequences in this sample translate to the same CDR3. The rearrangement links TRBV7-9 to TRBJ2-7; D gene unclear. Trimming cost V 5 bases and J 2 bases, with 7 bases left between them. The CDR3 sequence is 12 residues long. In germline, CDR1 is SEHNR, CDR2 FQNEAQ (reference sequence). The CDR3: CASSPSTYEQYF. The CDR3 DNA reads TGTGCCAGCAGCCCTTCTACCTACGAGCAGTACTTC.

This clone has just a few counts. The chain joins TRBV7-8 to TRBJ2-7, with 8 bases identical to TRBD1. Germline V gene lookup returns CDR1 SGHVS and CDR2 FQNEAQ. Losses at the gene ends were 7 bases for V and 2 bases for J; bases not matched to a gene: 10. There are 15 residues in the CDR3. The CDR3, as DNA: TGTGCCAGCACCCACCTTGGACAGGGTCCCTACGAGCAGTACTTC. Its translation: CASTHLGQGPYEQYF.

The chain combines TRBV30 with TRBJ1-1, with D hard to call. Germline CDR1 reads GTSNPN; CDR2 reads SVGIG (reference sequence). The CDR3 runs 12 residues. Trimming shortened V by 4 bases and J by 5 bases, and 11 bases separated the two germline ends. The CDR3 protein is CAWTPSGTEAFF. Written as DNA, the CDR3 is TGTGCCTGGACTCCCAGCGGGACTGAAGCTTTCTTT. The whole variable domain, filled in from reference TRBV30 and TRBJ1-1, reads SQTIHQWPATLVQPVGSPLSLECTVEGTSNPNLYWYRQAAGRGLQLLFYSVGIGQISSEVPQNLSASRPQDRQFILSSKKLLLSDSGFYLCAWTPSGTEAFFGQGTRLTVV.

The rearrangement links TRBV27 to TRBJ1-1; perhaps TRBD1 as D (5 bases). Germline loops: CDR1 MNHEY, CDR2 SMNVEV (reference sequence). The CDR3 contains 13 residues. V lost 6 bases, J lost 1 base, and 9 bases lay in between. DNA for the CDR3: TGTGCCAGCAGCACCGACAGGAACACTGAAGCTTTCTTT. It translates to CASSTDRNTEAFF.

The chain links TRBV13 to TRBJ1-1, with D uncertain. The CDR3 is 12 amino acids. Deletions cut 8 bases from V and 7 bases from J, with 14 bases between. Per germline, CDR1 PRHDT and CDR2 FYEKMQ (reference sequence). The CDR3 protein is CASRGHGNEAFF. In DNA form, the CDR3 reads TGTGCCAGCCGAGGGCACGGGAATGAAGCTTTCTTT.

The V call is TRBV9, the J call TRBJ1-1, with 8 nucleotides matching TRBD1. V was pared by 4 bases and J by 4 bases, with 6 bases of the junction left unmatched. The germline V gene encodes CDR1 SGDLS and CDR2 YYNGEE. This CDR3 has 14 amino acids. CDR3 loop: CASSPGQGGTEAFF. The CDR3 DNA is TGTGCCAGCAGCCCCGGACAGGGAGGCACTGAAGCTTTCTTT. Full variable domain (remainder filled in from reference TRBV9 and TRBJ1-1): DSGVTQTPKHLITATGQRVTLRCSPRSGDLSVYWYQQSLDQGLQFLIQYYNGEERAKGNILERFSAQQFPDLHSELNLSSLELGDSALYFCASSPGQGGTEAFFGQGTRLTVV.

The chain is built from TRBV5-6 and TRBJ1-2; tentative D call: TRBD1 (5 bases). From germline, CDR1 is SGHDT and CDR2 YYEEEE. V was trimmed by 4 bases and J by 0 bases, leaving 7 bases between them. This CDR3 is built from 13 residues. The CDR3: CASSQTANYGYTF. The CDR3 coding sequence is TGTGCCAGCAGCCAGACAGCTAACTATGGCTACACCTTC.

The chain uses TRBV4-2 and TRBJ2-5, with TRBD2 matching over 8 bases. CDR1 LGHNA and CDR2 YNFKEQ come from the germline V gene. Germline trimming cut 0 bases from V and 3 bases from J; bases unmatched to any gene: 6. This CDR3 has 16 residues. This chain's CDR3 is CASSQEVEAGEETQYF. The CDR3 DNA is TGTGCCAGCAGCCAAGAAGTCGAAGCGGGGGAAGAGACCCAGTACTTC.

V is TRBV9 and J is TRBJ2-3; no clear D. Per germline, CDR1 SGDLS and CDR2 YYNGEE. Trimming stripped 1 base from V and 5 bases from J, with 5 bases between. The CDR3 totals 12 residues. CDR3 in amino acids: CASSVNQDTQYF. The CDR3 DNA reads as TGTGCCAGCAGCGTAAACCAAGATACGCAGTATTTT.